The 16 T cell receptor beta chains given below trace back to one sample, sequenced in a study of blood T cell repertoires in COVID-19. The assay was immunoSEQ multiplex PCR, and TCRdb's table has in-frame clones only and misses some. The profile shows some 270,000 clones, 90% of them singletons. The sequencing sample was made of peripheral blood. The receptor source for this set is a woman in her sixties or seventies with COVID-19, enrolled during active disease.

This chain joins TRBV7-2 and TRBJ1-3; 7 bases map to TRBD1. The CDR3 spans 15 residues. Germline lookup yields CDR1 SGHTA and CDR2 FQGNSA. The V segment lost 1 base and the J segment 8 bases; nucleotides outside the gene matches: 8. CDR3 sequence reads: CASSLGGRGMDTIYF. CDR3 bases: TGTGCCAGCAGCTTAGGGGGCAGGGGGATGGACACCATATATTTT.

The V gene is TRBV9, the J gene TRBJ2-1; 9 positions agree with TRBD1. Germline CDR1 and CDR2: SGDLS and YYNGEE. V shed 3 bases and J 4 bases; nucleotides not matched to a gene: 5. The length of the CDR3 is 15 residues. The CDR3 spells CASSGTGGSYNEQFF. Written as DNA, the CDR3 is TGTGCCAGCAGCGGAACAGGGGGCTCTTACAATGAGCAGTTCTTC.

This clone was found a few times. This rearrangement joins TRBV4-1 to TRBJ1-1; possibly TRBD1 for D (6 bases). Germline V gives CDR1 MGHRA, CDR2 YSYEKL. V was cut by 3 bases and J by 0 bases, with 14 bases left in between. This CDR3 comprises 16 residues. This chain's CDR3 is CASSHVPGTMNTEAFF. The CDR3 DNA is TGCGCCAGCAGCCATGTTCCCGGGACAATGAACACTGAAGCTTTCTTT.

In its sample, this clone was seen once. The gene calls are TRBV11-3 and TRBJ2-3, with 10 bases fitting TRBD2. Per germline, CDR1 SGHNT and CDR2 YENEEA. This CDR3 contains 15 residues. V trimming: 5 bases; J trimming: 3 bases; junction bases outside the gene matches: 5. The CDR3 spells CASSPQRGGTDTQYF. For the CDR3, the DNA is TGTGCCAGCAGCCCGCAGCGGGGGGGGACAGATACGCAGTATTTT.

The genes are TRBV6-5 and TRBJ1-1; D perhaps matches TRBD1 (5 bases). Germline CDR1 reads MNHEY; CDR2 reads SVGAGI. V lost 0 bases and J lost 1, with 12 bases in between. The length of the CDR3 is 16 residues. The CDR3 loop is CASSYSSGQGNTEAFF. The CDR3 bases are TGTGCCAGCAGTTACTCGAGCGGGCAGGGGAACACTGAAGCTTTCTTT.

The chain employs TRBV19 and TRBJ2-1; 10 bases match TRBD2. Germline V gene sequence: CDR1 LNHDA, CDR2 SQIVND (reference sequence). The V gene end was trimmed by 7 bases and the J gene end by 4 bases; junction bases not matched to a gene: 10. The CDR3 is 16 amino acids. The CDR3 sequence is CASNPSPSGGYNEQFF. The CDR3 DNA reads TGTGCCAGTAACCCCTCCCCTAGCGGGGGATACAATGAGCAGTTCTTC.

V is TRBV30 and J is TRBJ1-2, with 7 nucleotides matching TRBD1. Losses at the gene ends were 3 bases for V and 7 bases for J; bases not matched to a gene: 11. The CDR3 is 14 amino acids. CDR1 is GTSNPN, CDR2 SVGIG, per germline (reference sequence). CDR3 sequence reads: CAWRSGRQGIGYTF. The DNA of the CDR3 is TGTGCCTGGAGAAGTGGGAGACAGGGAATTGGCTACACCTTC. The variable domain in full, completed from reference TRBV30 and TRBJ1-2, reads SQTIHQWPATLVQPVGSPLSLECTVEGTSNPNLYWYRQAAGRGLQLLFYSVGIGQISSEVPQNLSASRPQDRQFILSSKKLLLSDSGFYLCAWRSGRQGIGYTFGSGTRLTVV.

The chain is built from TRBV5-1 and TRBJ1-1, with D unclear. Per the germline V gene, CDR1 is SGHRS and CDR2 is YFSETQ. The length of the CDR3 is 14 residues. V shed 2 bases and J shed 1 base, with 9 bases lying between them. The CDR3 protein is CASSFSPGNTEAFF. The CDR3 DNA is TGCGCCAGCAGCTTCAGTCCGGGGAACACTGAAGCTTTCTTT.

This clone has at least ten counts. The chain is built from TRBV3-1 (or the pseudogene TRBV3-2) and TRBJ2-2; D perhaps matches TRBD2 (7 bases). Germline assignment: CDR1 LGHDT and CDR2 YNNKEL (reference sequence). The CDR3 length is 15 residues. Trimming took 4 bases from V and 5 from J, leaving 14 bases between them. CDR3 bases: TGTGCCAGCAGCCTGGGGGGGGCCCGGACCGGGGAGCTGTTTTTT. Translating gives CASSLGGARTGELFF.

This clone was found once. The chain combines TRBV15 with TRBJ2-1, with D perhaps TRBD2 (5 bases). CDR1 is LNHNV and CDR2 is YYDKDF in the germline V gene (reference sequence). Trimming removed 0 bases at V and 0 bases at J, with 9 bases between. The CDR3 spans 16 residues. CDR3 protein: CATSRDRGSSYNEQFF. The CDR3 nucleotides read TGTGCCACCAGCAGAGATCGCGGGTCCTCCTACAATGAGCAGTTCTTC.

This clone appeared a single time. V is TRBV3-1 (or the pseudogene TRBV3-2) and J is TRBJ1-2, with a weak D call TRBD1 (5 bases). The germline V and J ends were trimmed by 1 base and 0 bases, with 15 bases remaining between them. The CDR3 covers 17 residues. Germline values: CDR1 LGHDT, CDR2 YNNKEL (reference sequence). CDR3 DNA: TGTGCCAGCAGCCAAGGGGGGGGTATTGCTTCTAACTATGGCTACACCTTC. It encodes CASSQGGGIASNYGYTF.

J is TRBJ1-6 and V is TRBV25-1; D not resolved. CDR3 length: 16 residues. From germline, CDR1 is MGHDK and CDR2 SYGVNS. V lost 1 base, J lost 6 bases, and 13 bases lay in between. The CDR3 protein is CASSELGGFGNSPLHF. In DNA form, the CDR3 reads TGTGCCAGCAGTGAATTAGGAGGGTTCGGTAATTCACCCCTCCACTTT.

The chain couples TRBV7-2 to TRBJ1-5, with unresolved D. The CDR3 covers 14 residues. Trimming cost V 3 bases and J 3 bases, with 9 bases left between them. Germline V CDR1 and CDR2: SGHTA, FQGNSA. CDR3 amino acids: CASSFDGVNQPQHF. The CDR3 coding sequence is TGTGCCAGCAGCTTCGACGGGGTCAATCAGCCCCAGCATTTT. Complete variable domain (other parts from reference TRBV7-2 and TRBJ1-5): GAGVSQSPSNKVTEKGKDVELRCDPISGHTALYWYRQSLGQGLEFLIYFQGNSAPDKSGLPSDRFSAERTGGSVSTLTIQRTQQEDSAVYLCASSFDGVNQPQHFGDGTRLSIL.

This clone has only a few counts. This CDR3 reads CASSRAPGKQPQHF. Written as DNA, the CDR3 is TGTGCCAGCAGCCGTGCCCCGGGGAAACAGCCCCAGCATTTT. The J gene is TRBJ1-5, the V gene TRBV6-5; the D is unclear. Trimming removed 6 bases from V and 7 bases from J, with 16 bases in between. The CDR3 is 14 amino acids. Per the germline V gene, CDR1 is MNHEY and CDR2 is SVGAGI.

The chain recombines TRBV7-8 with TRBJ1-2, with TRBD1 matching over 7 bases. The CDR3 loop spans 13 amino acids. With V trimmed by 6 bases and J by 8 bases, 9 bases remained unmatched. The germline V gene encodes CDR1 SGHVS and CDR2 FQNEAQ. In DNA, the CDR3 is TGTGCCAGCAGTCCCGACAGGGCTATCGGCTACACCTTC. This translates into CASSPDRAIGYTF.

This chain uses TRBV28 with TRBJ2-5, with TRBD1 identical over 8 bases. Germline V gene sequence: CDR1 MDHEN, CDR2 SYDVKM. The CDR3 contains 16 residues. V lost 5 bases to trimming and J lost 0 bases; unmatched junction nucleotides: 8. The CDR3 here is CASSALRTGYQETQYF. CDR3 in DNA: TGTGCCAGCAGTGCGCTCCGGACAGGGTACCAAGAGACCCAGTACTTC.